This TCR beta chain was retrieved from a study of STAT5B mutations in CD4+ large granular lymphocyte leukemia. TCRdb keeps only in-frame clones here, not all; method: immunoSEQ multiplex PCR. The data contain around 29,000 clones, just under 80% of them singletons. Sequenced material: CD4+ T cells from blood buffy coats. The sequence derives from a human donor in good health.

CDR3 residues: CASSLAGEEPYSYTF. CDR3 in DNA: TGTGCCAGCAGCTTGGCCGGGGAGGAACCATATAGCTACACCTTC. The V gene is TRBV5-6, the J gene TRBJ1-2; D is undetermined. Trimming removed 0 bases at V and 9 bases at J, with 18 bases between. CDR3 size: 15 residues. CDR1 and CDR2 (germline): SGHDT, YYEEEE.